This entry concerns a single T cell receptor beta chain. The entry originates in a study of shared clonotypes between healthy human individuals. The CDR3 contains 14 residues. V lost 0 bases and J 5 bases, leaving 11 bases between the germline ends. Per germline, CDR1 SGHRS and CDR2 YFSETQ. The protocol was immunoSEQ multiplex PCR, while the TCRdb copy is restricted to in-frame clones and leaves out a portion. Altogether about half a million clones are present, more than 70% being singletons, with the ten largest covering approximately 12%. None of the donors, who were healthy HIV-negative adults, had recently had acute infections or vaccinations.

Sequenced: PBMCs. This sequence originates from a woman aged 40 to 55 in good health. Some clones in this sample may be carry-over from other donors' samples. This chain connects TRBV5-1 to TRBJ2-5; D might be TRBD2 (6 bases). The CDR3 loop reads CASSLVGGRETQYF. DNA of the CDR3: TGCGCCAGCAGCTTGGTCGGGGGTCGGGAGACCCAGTACTTC.